This entry lists 16 T cell receptor beta chains sequenced from one sample in a study of shared clonotypes between healthy human individuals. Here immunoSEQ multiplex PCR was the method, and the copy in TCRdb shows in-frame clones only, minus some. The data show over a million clones, about 76% seen once. The sequenced sample was memory CD4+ T cells sorted from blood. The subset here: CD45RA-negative fraction. All receptors come from a man between 18 and 35 years old in good health.

The chain carries TRBV7-9 and TRBJ1-1; D possibly corresponds to TRBD1 (5 bases). The V end was cut by 7 bases, the J end by 3 bases, with 12 bases between. The CDR3 has 13 amino acids. In germline, CDR1 is SEHNR, CDR2 FQNEAQ (reference sequence). The CDR3 DNA reads TGTGCCAGCACGGCTCTGGGGGACACTGAAGCTTTCTTT. Protein product: CASTALGDTEAFF.

V and J are TRBV5-1 and TRBJ2-6; 8 bases line up with TRBD1. This CDR3 has 20 amino acids. The trim removed 0 bases at V and 0 bases at J, leaving 11 bases unmatched. CDR1 is SGHRS, CDR2 YFSETQ, per germline. The CDR3 loop is CASSLALWTGMGSGANVLTF. The CDR3 DNA follows: TGCGCCAGCAGCTTGGCCCTCTGGACAGGGATGGGCTCTGGGGCCAACGTCCTGACTTTC.

The rearrangement joins TRBV9 to TRBJ1-1; TRBD1 agrees at 8 bases. CDR1 and CDR2 from the germline V gene are SGDLS and YYNGEE. The CDR3 runs 16 residues. V shed 2 bases, J shed 12 bases, and the junction held 18 bases outside the gene matches. CDR3 amino acids: CASSVNPIQGAGLTFF. The CDR3 bases are TGTGCCAGCAGCGTGAACCCAATCCAGGGGGCCGGTTTGACTTTCTTT. Complete variable domain (other parts from reference TRBV9 and TRBJ1-1): DSGVTQTPKHLITATGQRVTLRCSPRSGDLSVYWYQQSLDQGLQFLIQYYNGEERAKGNILERFSAQQFPDLHSELNLSSLELGDSALYFCASSVNPIQGAGLTFFGQGTRLTVV.

The CDR3 DNA reads as TGCGCCAGCAGCCAAGAGGGGGGGACAGGGGGCATAAAAGCTTTCTTT. Encoded protein: CASSQEGGTGGIKAFF. The chain combines TRBV4-1 with TRBJ1-1, with 12 bases lining up with TRBD1. J lost 9 bases, V lost 0 bases, and 8 bases had no gene match. Germline loops: CDR1 MGHRA, CDR2 YSYEKL. The CDR3 covers 16 residues.

This sequence joins TRBV15 and TRBJ1-4, with TRBD1 identical over 9 bases. There are 15 residues in the CDR3. V was pared by 2 bases and J by 7 bases, with 5 bases of the junction left unmatched. In germline, CDR1 is LNHNV, CDR2 YYDKDF (reference sequence). CDR3 in amino acids: CATSRRTGEGEKLFF. For the CDR3, the DNA is TGTGCCACCAGCAGACGGACAGGGGAGGGTGAAAAACTGTTTTTT.

In its sample, this clone was seen many times. The chain carries TRBV5-1 and TRBJ2-2; 8 bases line up with TRBD2. Germline V gives CDR1 SGHRS, CDR2 YFSETQ. After removal of 0 bases from V and 16 bases from J, the junction contained 14 bases not matched to a gene. CDR3 size: 15 residues. CDR3 sequence reads: CASSLVSGAGSPTFF. The CDR3 DNA follows: TGCGCCAGCAGCTTGGTTAGCGGGGCAGGGTCCCCCACGTTTTTT.

The rearrangement joins TRBV2 to TRBJ1-2, with unresolved D. The CDR3 length is 13 residues. V shed 1 base and J shed 6 bases, with 9 bases lying between them. Germline assignment: CDR1 SNHLY and CDR2 FYNNEI. In DNA form, the CDR3 reads TGTGCCAGCAGTGAAGGAGGGTTCAATGGCTACACCTTC. Translating gives CASSEGGFNGYTF.

At least ten counts were recorded for this clone. One end of the junction is discordant with germline, which a read error may explain. The chain employs TRBV25-1 and TRBJ1-3; D is undetermined. The CDR3 has 15 residues. Germline loops: CDR1 MGHDK, CDR2 SYGVNS. The CDR3 DNA sequence: TGTGCCAGCAGCGGCGGAGGGAGGTCTGGTAACACCATATATTTT. Translated, it gives CASSGGGRSGNTIYF.

The chain links TRBV6-1 to TRBJ2-5; TRBD1 agrees at 7 bases. Germline-derived CDR1 and CDR2 are MNHNS and SASEGT. Trimming at V came to 5 bases and at J to 6 bases, leaving 12 bases not matched to a gene. This CDR3 has 15 amino acids. The CDR3 loop is CASSKEDRSGKTQYF. CDR3 bases: TGTGCCAGCAGTAAGGAGGACAGGTCCGGGAAGACCCAGTACTTC.

The J gene is TRBJ2-1, the V gene TRBV6-5; the D call may be TRBD1 or TRBD2 (7 bases each). CDR1 and CDR2 from the germline V gene are MNHEY and SVGAGI. The V gene lost 8 bases and the J gene lost 6 bases, with 17 bases spanning the gap. The CDR3 spans 14 residues. The CDR3 bases are TGTGCCAGCTTCCGGGACAGCGGGGTCAATGAGCAGTTCTTC. Its translation is CASFRDSGVNEQFF.

A word on this clone: Other DNA sequences in the sample encode the same CDR3. Here the CDR3 DNA reads TGTGCCAGCAGTGACGCGTCTGAAGCTTTCTTT. Translation gives CASSDASEAFF. This sequence joins TRBV6-1 and TRBJ1-1; the D is unclear. This CDR3 has 11 amino acids. Germline lookup yields CDR1 MNHNS and CDR2 SASEGT. V lost 3 bases and J lost 6, with 5 bases in between.

This clone has just a few counts. The rearrangement links TRBV4-3 to TRBJ1-5; D remains unclear. In germline, CDR1 is LGHNA, CDR2 YSLEER. V dropped 3 bases and J dropped 0 bases, with 9 bases sitting between them. The CDR3 is 15 amino acids. The CDR3 reads CASSQGSNSNQPQHF. CDR3 nucleotides: TGCGCCAGCAGCCAGGGATCTAATAGCAATCAGCCCCAGCATTTT.

This rearrangement joins TRBV25-1 to TRBJ1-1; D may be TRBD1 (5 bases). Germline CDR1 and CDR2: MGHDK and SYGVNS. This CDR3 contains 13 residues. Trimming removed 1 base at V and 12 bases at J, with 15 bases between. CDR3 coding DNA: TGTGCCAGCAGTGAATCGGGGGACCATAGTACTTTCTTT. Residues: CASSESGDHSTFF.

V and J are TRBV12-5 and TRBJ2-5, with D hard to call. With 3 bases removed from V and 5 bases from J, the gap between germline ends came to 4 bases. This CDR3 comprises 11 residues. The germline V gene encodes CDR1 LGHNT and CDR2 FRNRAP. CDR3: CASGLSETQYF. CDR3 nucleotides: TGTGCTAGTGGTTTAAGCGAGACCCAGTACTTC.

As concerns this clone: Other DNA sequences of this sample code for an identical CDR3. V and J are TRBV10-2 and TRBJ2-3; D not certain. CDR3 size: 13 residues. V dropped 6 bases and J dropped 4 bases, with 11 bases sitting between them. The germline V gene encodes CDR1 WSHSY and CDR2 SAAADI. As DNA, the CDR3 is TGCGCCAGCAGCGTACCCGGTTCAGATACGCAGTATTTT. Its translation is CASSVPGSDTQYF.

This clone has a single count. J is TRBJ1-4 and V is TRBV5-1, with unresolved D. With 1 base removed from V and 8 bases from J, the gap between germline ends came to 12 bases. The CDR3 has 14 residues. Per germline, CDR1 SGHRS and CDR2 YFSETQ. The chain's CDR3 is CASSLTAVQEKLFF. The DNA of the CDR3 is TGCGCCAGCAGCTTGACGGCGGTCCAGGAAAAACTGTTTTTT.